The T cell receptor (beta chain) under discussion was sequenced for a study of OX40 agonist ivuxolimab in advanced cancers. The overall study: The study gave patients intravenous ivuxolimab at 0.01 to 10 mg/kg every 2 weeks. Patients treated during dose escalation were battling hepatocellular carcinoma, melanoma, renal cell or head and neck cancer. Findings and limits, study-wide: Researchers report that CD8+ T cells had, on average, more expanded clones than CD4+. Low normalized T-cell clonal expansion was additionally recorded for some nonresponders.

V was shortened by 5 bases and J by 3 bases, with 26 bases between the two germline ends. CDR3 size: 18 residues. Germline V lookup: CDR1 MDHEN, CDR2 SYDVKM. Assay: immunoSEQ multiplex PCR; the TCRdb copy retains only in-frame clones and omits some. This table holds 65,000 to 80,000 clones, about 80% found once. Points on this clone: No antigen is known for it.

The sequence came from an adult with an advanced solid tumor such as melanoma, head and neck, liver or kidney cancer. The sample in question was CD4+ or CD8+ T cells sorted from blood, obtained in a trial of the OX40 agonist ivuxolimab. The rearrangement uses TRBV28 and TRBJ2-7, with TRBD2 as a possible D gene (5 bases). As DNA, the CDR3 is TGTGCCAGCAGTACGGTTGCCCCTGGATCCGGGGAGATCTACGAGCAGTACTTC. Protein: CASSTVAPGSGEIYEQYF. Combining the CDR3 with reference TRBV28 and TRBJ2-7 gives the whole variable domain DVKVTQSSRYLVKRTGEKVFLECVQDMDHENMFWYRQDPGLGLRLIYFSYDVKMKEKGDIPEGYSVSREKKERFSLILESASTNQTSMYLCASSTVAPGSGEIYEQYFGPGTRLTVT.